This paragraph covers one TCR beta chain sequence. This entry is derived from a study of control samples from healthy donors and cancer patients. Sequenced by immunoSEQ multiplex PCR; TCRdb stores in-frame clones only, minus some. In the table there are 85,000 to 120,000 clones, roughly nine tenths of which are singletons. The TCR comes from a woman younger than 30 in good health. Material: blood.

The CDR3 DNA reads TGTGCCAGCAGCCAAGGGGCCATTTCGGGTAATGAGCAGTTCTTC. Its translation is CASSQGAISGNEQFF. This rearrangement joins TRBV6-5 to TRBJ2-1; maybe TRBD1 (5 bases). The CDR3 runs 15 residues. CDR1 and CDR2 from the germline V gene are MNHEY and SVGAGI. Trimming took 6 bases from V and 7 from J, leaving 19 bases between them.